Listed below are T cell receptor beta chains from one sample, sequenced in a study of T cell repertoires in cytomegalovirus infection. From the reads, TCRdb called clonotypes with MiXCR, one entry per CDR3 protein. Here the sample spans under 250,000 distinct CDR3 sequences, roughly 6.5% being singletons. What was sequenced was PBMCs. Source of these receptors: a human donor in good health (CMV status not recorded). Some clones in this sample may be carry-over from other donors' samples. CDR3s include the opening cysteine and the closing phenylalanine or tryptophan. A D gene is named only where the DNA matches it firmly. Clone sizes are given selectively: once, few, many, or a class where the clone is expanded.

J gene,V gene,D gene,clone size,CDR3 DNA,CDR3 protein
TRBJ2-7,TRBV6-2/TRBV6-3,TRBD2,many,TGTGCCAGCACCAAAGCGACTAGCGGGGGGACTACCTACGAGCAGTACTTC,CASTKATSGGTTYEQYF
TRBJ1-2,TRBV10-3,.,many,TGTGCCATCAGTGAGACATCCAACTATGGCTACACCTTC,CAISETSNYGYTF
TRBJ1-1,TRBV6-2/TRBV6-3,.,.,TGTGCCAGCCGACAGCAGAACACTGAAGCTTTCTTT,CASRQQNTEAFF
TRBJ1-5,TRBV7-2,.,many,TGTGCCAGCAGCGAGCGGGGGGCGAGCCAGCCCCAGCATTTT,CASSERGASQPQHF
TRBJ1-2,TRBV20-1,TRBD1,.,TGCAGTGCTGGCCGACAGGGAGATGGCTACACCTTC,CSAGRQGDGYTF
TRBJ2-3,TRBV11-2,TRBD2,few,TGTGCCAGCAGCTTAGACCGCCTAGCGGGGGTCCAGGGTACGCAGTATTTT,CASSLDRLAGVQGTQYF
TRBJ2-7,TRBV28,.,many,TGTGCCAGCAGTCCGTCCCAGGGGGAGGTCATTCTCCACGAGCAGTACTTC,CASSPSQGEVILHEQYF
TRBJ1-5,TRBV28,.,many,TGTGCCAGCAGTTTCCCCTTGGGGAGTGGGCAGCCCCAGCATTTT,CASSFPLGSGQPQHF
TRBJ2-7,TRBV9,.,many,TGTGCCAGCAGTCAGGGTTCCGAGCAGTACTTC,CASSQGSEQYF
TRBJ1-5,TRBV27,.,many,TGTGCCAGCAGTTTAAGGTGGGCCCGAATGAATAGCAATCAGCCCCAGCATTTT,CASSLRWARMNSNQPQHF
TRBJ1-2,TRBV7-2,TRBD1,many,TGTGCCAGCAGCCCCCGTCGGGACAGCAACTATGGCTACACCTTC,CASSPRRDSNYGYTF
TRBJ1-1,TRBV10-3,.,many,TGTGCCATCGGACGGGAGGGGAACACTGAAGCTTTCTTT,CAIGREGNTEAFF
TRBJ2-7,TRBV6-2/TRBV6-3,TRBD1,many,TGTGCCAGCAGTCCGGGACAGGCCTTCTACGAGCAGTACTTC,CASSPGQAFYEQYF
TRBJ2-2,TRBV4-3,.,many,TGCGCCAGCAGCGAAGACCCTCCCGGGCTAGCTGGTCCCTGGACCGGGGAGCTGTTTTTT,CASSEDPPGLAGPWTGELFF
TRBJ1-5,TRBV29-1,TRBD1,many,TGCAGCGTTTCGACAGGGGGCCCGGATCAGCCCCAGCATTTT,CSVSTGGPDQPQHF
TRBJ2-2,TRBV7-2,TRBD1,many,TGTGCCAGCAGCTTCCGGACAGGGACCGGGGAGCTGTTTTTT,CASSFRTGTGELFF
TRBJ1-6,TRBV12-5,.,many,TGTGCTAGTGGTTTGGAGGGCCTAAATTCACCCCTCCACTTT,CASGLEGLNSPLHF
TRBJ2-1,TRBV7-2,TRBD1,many,TGTGCCAGCAGCCAGTCGCAGGGGGCCGGTGAGCAGTTCTTC,CASSQSQGAGEQFF
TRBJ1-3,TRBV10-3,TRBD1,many,TGTGCCATCAGAGAGACAGGGGCTGGAAACACCATATATTTT,CAIRETGAGNTIYF
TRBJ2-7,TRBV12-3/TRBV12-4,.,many,TGTGCCAGCAGTTTTAGATACTACGAGCAGTACTTC,CASSFRYYEQYF
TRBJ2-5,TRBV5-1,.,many,TGCGCCAGCAGCCGCCGGGGCGCCCGGGAGACCCAGTACTTC,CASSRRGARETQYF
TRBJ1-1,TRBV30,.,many,TGTGCCTGGAGTTACCGGGGCGCGAACACTGAAGCTTTCTTT,CAWSYRGANTEAFF
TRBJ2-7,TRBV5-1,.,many,TGCGCCAGCAGCCAGGGGACGGGCGGCGCTTACGAGCAGTACTTC,CASSQGTGGAYEQYF
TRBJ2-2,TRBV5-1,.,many,TGCGCCAGCAGCTTGATTCCAGGGGCGAACACCGGGGAGCTGTTTTTT,CASSLIPGANTGELFF
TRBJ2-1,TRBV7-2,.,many,TGTGCCAGCAGCTTAGCGGGCCCCTCCTACAATGAGCAGTTCTTC,CASSLAGPSYNEQFF
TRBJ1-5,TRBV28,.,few,TGTGCCAGCAGTTTAGGGGACTTAGTTCAGCCCCGGCATTTT,CASSLGDLVQPRHF
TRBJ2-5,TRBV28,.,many,TGTGCCAGCAGCCGTTCTCGGGGTCAAGAGACCCAGTACTTC,CASSRSRGQETQYF
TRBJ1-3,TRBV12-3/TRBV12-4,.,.,TGTGCCAGCAGTTTAAGCAACAGCGCCTCTGGAAACACCATATATTTT,CASSLSNSASGNTIYF
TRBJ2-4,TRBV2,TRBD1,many,TGTGCCAGCAGTGACGACAGGGGAGCCAAAAACATTCAGTACTTC,CASSDDRGAKNIQYF
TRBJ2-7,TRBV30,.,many,TGTGCCTGGAGAGCCGGGACCCCTAGCTCCTACGAGCAGTACTTC,CAWRAGTPSSYEQYF
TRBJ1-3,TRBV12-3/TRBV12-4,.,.,TGTGCCAGCAGTTCACCGGGGGCGGGATACTCTGGAAACACCATAAATTTT,CASSSPGAGYSGNTINF
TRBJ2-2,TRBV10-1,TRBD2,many,TGCGCCAGCAGTGAGCTAGCGGGGGACACCGGGGAGCTGTTTTTT,CASSELAGDTGELFF
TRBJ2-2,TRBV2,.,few,TGTGCCAGCAGTGGAAGTGGCACAACCGGGGAGCTGTTTTTT,CASSGSGTTGELFF
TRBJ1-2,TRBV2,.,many,TGTGCCAGCAGACCCGACATATCTTATAACTATGGCTACACCTTC,CASRPDISYNYGYTF
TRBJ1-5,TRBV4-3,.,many,TGCGCCAGCAGCCAAGCGGCGACCAGTCAGCCCCAGCATTTT,CASSQAATSQPQHF
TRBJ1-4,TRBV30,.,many,TGTGCCTGGAACGATCAGGAGAAAAGTGGAAAACTGTTTTTT,CAWNDQEKSGKLFF
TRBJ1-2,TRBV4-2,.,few,TGTGCCAGCAGCCAAGAGGGCCGTGGGGTGGACTATGGCTACACCTTC,CASSQEGRGVDYGYTF
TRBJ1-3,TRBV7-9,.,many,TGTGCCAGCAGCTTAGACAACCCAAACACCATATATTTT,CASSLDNPNTIYF
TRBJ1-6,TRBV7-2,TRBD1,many,TGTGCCAGCAGCTCGCTAGGGGGCACGGGCTCCTATAATTCACCCCTCCACTTT,CASSSLGGTGSYNSPLHF
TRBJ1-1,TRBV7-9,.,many,TGTGCCAGCAGGGACTGGACCGGTAGCGGCACTGAAGCTTTCTTT,CASRDWTGSGTEAFF
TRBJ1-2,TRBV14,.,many,TGTGCCAGCAGCCTGCTGGACAGCTACCCCGATGGCTACACCTTC,CASSLLDSYPDGYTF
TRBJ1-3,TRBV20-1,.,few,TGCAGTGCTAGAGATGAGAGGAGATGGGGAAGGCCTGGAAACACCATATATTTT,CSARDERRWGRPGNTIYF